These 2 T cell receptor beta chains share one sample of origin, sequenced in a study of cytomegalovirus exposure and HLA in healthy donors. Amplification used 60 Vbeta primers and 13 Jbeta primers. Repertoires were generated with immunoSEQ multiplex PCR, while TCRdb's copy carries only in-frame clones and drops some. The sample contains about 160,000 clones, approximately 71% of which appear only once. The sample taken for sequencing was PBMCs. These receptors were obtained from a woman in her late teens or twenties in good health and CMV-seropositive.

CDR3 in amino acids: CASSLTGNSYEQYF. The CDR3 nucleotides are TGTGCCAGTAGCCTGACAGGGAACTCCTACGAGCAGTACTTC. J is TRBJ2-7 and V is TRBV19, with TRBD1 matching 7 bases. This CDR3 has 14 residues. The germline V gene encodes CDR1 LNHDA and CDR2 SQIVND (reference sequence). Trimming cost V 6 bases and J 0 bases; bases outside gene matches: 5.

The chain combines TRBV4-2 with TRBJ2-7; a weak D match, TRBD2 (5 bases). The V end was cut by 0 bases, the J end by 4 bases, with 22 bases between. Germline CDR1 LGHNA, CDR2 YNFKEQ. CDR3 length: 18 amino acids. CDR3 in DNA: TGTGCCAGCAGCCAAGATCATGGACGGAATAGAGGGTGGTACGAGCAGTACTTC. Translating gives CASSQDHGRNRGWYEQYF.